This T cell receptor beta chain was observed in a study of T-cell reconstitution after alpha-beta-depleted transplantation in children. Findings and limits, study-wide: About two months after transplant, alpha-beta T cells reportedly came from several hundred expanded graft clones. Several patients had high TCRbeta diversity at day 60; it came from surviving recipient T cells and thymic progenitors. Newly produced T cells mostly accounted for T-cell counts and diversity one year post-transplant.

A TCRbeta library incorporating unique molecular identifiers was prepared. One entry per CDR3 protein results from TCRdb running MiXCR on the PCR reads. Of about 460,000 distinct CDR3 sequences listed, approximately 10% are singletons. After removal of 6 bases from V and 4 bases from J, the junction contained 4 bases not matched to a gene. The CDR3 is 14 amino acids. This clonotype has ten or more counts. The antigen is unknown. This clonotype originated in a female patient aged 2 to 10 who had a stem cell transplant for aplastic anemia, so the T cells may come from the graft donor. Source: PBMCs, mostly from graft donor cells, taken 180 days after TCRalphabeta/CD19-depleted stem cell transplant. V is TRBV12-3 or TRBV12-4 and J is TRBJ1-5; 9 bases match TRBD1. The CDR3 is CASRGQGWNQPQHF. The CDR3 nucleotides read TGTGCCAGCAGAGGACAGGGGTGGAATCAGCCCCAGCATTTT.